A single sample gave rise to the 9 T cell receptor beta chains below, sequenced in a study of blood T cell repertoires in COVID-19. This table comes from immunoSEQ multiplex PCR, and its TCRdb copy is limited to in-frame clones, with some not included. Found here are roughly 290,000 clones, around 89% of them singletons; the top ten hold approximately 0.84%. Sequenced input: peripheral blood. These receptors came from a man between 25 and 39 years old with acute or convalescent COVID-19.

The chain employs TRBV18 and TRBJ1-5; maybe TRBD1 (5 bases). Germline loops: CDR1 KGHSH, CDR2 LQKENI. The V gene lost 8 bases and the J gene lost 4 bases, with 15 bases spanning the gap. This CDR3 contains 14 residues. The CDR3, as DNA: TGTGCCAGCGCCAGGGCAGTGAGGAATCAGCCCCAGCATTTT. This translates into CASARAVRNQPQHF.

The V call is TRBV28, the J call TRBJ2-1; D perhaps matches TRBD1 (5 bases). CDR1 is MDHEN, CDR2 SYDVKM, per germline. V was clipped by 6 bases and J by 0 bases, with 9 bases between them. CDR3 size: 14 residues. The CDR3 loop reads CASRPDSSYNEQFF. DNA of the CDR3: TGTGCCAGCAGACCAGACAGCTCCTACAATGAGCAGTTCTTC.

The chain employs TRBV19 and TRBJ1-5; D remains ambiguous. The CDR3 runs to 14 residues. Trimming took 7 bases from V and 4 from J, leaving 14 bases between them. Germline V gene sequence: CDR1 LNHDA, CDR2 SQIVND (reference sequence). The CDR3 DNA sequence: TGTGCCAGTAACCAAAACACCAGGAATCAGCCCCAGCATTTT. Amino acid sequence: CASNQNTRNQPQHF.

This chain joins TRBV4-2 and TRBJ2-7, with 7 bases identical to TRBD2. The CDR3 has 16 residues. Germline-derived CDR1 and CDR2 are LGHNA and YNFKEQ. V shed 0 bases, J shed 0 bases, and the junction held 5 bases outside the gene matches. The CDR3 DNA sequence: TGTGCCAGCAGCCAAGATCTAGCGGAGAGCTCCTACGAGCAGTACTTC. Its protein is CASSQDLAESSYEQYF.

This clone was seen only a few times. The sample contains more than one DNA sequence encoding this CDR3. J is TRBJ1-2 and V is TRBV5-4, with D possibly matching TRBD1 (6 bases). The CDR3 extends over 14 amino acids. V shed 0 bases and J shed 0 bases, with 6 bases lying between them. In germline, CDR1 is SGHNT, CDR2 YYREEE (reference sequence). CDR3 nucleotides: TGTGCCAGCAGCTTGGGGACAGCTAACTATGGCTACACCTTC. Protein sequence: CASSLGTANYGYTF.

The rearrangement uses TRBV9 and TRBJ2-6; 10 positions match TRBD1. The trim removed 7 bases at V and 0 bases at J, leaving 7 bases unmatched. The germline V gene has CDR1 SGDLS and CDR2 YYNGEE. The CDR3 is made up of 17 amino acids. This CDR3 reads CASSWTGGPSGANVLTF. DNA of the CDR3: TGTGCCAGCTCCTGGACAGGGGGACCCTCTGGGGCCAACGTCCTGACTTTC.

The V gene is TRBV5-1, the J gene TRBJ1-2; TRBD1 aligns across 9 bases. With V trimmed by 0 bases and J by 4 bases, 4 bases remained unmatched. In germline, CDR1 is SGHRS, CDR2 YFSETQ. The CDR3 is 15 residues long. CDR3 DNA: TGCGCCAGCAGCTTGGACAGGGGGCAAGGCTATGGCTACACCTTC. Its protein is CASSLDRGQGYGYTF. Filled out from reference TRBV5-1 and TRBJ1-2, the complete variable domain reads KAGVTQTPRYLIKTRGQQVTLSCSPISGHRSVSWYQQTPGQGLQFLFEYFSETQRNKGNFPGRFSGRQFSNSRSEMNVSTLELGDSALYLCASSLDRGQGYGYTFGSGTRLTVV.

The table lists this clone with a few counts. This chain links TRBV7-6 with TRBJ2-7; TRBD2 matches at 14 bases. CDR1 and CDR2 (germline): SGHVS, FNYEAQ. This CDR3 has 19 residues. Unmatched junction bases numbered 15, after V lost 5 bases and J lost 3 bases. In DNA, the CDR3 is TGTGCCAGCAGCAGCTTATATGGACTAGCGGGAGGAGTCGTCTACGAGCAGTACTTC. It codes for CASSSLYGLAGGVVYEQYF.

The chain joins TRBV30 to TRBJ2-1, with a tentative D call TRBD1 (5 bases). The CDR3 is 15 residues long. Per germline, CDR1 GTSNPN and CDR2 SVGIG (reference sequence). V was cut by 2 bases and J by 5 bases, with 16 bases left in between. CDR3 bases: TGTGCCTGGAGTTATTTAACCAGGGTAGACAATGAGCAGTTCTTC. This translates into CAWSYLTRVDNEQFF.